The TCR beta chain described here comes from a study of CD4 T cells in relation to SARS-CoV-2 and coronaviruses. Looking at the study overall: PBMCs were cultured with antigen for about eleven days before TCR beta sequencing.

Survey-level TCR-beta sequencing used DNA from CEF-cultured naive and memory CD4+ T cells. TCRdb's table, derived via immunoSEQ multiplex PCR, lists solely in-frame clones and lacks some. The sample carries around 40,000 clones, 75% to 90% recorded once. Sorted naive or memory CD4+ cells met CEF peptides for roughly 10 days. Note on this clone: No antigen is known for it.

This CDR3 comprises 15 residues. V lost 5 bases to trimming and J lost 6 bases; unmatched junction nucleotides: 11. Germline lookup yields CDR1 SNHLY and CDR2 FYNNEI. This chain uses TRBV2 with TRBJ1-2; 8 bases match TRBD1. Sequenced input: naive CD4+ T cells from PBMCs, cultured in vitro. The subset here: naive CD4+ T cells isolated by negative enrichment. The TCR sequence derives from an adult with COVID-19. CDR3 amino acids: CASSTGAGGEHGYTF. The CDR3 DNA sequence: TGTGCCAGCAGTACGGGGGCAGGGGGCGAGCATGGCTACACCTTC.